The T cell receptor beta chain under discussion was sequenced for a study of control samples from healthy donors and cancer patients. Here immunoSEQ multiplex PCR was the method, and the copy in TCRdb shows in-frame clones only, minus some. The sample has 130,000 or so clones; 87% are singletons. The source is a man aged 25-40 years in good health. Sequencing used blood.

The CDR3, as DNA: TGTGCCAGTACTTTTTCCGGGACAGTAAATCAGCCCCAGCATTTT. It encodes CASTFSGTVNQPQHF. V is TRBV6-5 and J is TRBJ1-5, with TRBD1 matching over 7 bases. This CDR3 region has 15 residues. CDR1 MNHEY and CDR2 SVGAGI come from the germline V gene. Germline trimming cut 9 bases from V and 4 bases from J; bases unmatched to any gene: 12.